This T cell receptor (beta chain) was retrieved from a study of OX40 agonist ivuxolimab in advanced cancers. TCRdb keeps only in-frame clones here, not all; method: immunoSEQ multiplex PCR. The sample yields 77,000 or so clones, roughly 89% seen once. The material was CD4+ or CD8+ T cells sorted from blood, obtained in a trial of the OX40 agonist ivuxolimab. This sequence was found in an adult with an advanced solid tumor such as melanoma, head and neck, liver or kidney cancer.

The CDR3 DNA follows: TGTGCCAGCCCCCCAGGGGCGGGCCTCCTTTTTTATAGCTCCTACGAGCAGTACTTC. It yields the protein CASPPGAGLLFYSSYEQYF. This chain uses TRBV6-4 with TRBJ2-7; D perhaps matches TRBD1 (6 bases). CDR3 length: 19 residues. V lost 8 bases and J 0 bases, leaving 29 bases between the germline ends. The germline V gene encodes CDR1 MRHNA and CDR2 SNTAGT.